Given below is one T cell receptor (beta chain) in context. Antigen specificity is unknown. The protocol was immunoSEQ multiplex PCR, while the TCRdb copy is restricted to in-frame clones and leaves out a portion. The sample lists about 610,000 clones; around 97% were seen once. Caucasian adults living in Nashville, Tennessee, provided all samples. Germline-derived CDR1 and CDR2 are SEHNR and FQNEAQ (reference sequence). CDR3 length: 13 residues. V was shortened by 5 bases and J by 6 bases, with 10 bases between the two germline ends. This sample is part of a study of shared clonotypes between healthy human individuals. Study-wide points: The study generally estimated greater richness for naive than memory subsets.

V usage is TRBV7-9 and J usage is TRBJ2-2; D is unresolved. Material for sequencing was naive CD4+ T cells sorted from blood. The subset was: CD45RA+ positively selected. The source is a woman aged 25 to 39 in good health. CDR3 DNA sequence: TGTGCCAGCAGCACTATGGGTCCCGGGGAGCTGTTTTTT. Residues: CASSTMGPGELFF.